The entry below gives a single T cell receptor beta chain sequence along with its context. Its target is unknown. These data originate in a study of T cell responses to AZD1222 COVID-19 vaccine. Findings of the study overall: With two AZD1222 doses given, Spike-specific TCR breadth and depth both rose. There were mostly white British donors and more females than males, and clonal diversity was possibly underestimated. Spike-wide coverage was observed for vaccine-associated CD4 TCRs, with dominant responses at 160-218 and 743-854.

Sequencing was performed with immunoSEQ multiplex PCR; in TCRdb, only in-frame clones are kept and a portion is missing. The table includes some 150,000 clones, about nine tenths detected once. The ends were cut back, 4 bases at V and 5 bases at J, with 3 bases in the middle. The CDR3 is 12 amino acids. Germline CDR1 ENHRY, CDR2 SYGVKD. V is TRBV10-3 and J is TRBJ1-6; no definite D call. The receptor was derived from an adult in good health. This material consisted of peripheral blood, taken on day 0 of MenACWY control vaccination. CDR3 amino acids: CAISVDNSPLHF. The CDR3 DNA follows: TGTGCCATCAGTGTCGATAATTCACCCCTCCACTTT.